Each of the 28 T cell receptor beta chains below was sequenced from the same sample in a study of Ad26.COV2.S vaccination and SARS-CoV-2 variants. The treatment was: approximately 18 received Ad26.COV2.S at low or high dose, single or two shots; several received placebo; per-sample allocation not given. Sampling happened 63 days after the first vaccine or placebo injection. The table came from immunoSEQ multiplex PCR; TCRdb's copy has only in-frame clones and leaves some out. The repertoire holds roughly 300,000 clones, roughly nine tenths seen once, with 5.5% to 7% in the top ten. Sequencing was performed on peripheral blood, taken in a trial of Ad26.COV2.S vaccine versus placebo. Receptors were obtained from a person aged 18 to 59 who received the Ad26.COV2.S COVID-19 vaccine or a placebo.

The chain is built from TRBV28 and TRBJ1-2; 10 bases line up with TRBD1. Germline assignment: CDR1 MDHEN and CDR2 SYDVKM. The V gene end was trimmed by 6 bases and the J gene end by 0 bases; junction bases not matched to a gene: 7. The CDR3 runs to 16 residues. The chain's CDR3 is CASRTTGGQANYGYTF. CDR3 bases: TGTGCCAGCAGAACGACAGGGGGCCAGGCTAACTATGGCTACACCTTC.

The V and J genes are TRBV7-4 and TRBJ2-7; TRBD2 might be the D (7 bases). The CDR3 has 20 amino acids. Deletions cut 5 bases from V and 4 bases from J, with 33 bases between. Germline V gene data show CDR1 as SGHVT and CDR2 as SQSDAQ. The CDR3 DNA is TGTGCCAGCAGCGCGGATAGAGGGGGATCGTTATGCGGGACTACTTACGAGCAGTACTTC. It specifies CASSADRGGSLCGTTYEQYF.

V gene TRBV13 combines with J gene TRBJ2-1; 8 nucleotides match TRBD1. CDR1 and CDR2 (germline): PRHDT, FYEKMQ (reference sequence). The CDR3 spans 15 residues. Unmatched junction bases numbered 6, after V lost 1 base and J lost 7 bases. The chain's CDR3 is CASSLEQGGGNEQFF. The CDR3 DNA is TGTGCCAGCAGCTTAGAACAGGGGGGCGGGAATGAGCAGTTCTTC.

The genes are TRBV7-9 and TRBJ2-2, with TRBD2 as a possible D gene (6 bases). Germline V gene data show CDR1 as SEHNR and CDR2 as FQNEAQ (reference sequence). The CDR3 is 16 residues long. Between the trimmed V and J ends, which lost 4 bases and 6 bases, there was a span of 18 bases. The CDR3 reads CASSSTGTGASGELFF. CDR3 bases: TGTGCCAGCAGCTCTACCGGGACTGGGGCGTCCGGGGAGCTGTTTTTT.

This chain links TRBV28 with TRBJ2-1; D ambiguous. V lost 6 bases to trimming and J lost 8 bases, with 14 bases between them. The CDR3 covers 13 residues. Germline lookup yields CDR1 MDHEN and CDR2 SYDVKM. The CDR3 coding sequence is TGTGCCAGCAGGGGCGGTCCACGGTATGAGCAGTTCTTC. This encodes CASRGGPRYEQFF.

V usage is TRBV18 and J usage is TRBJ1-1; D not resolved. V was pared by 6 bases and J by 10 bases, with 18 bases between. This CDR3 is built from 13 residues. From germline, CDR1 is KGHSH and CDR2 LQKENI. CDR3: CASSPLEDSGAFF. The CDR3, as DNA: TGTGCCAGCTCCCCCTTGGAAGATTCCGGAGCTTTCTTT. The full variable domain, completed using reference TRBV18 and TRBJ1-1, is NAGVMQNPRHLVRRRGQEARLRCSPMKGHSHVYWYRQLPEEGLKFMVYLQKENIIDESGMPKERFSAEFPKEGPSILRIQQVVRGDSAAYFCASSPLEDSGAFFGQGTRLTVV.

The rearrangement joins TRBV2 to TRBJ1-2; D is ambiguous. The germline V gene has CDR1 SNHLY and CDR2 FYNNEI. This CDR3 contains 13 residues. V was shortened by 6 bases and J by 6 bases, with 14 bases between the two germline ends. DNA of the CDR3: TGTGCCAGCAGCGAGTACCCTGCTAATGGCTACACCTTC. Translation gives CASSEYPANGYTF.

The CDR3 DNA reads TGTGCCTGGAGCCGTGGAGGTTCGAACACTGAAGCTTTCTTT. Its translation is CAWSRGGSNTEAFF. The chain is built from TRBV30 and TRBJ1-1; unclear D gene. V lost 3 bases, J lost 1 base, and 12 bases lay in between. Germline-derived CDR1 and CDR2 are GTSNPN and SVGIG (reference sequence). The CDR3 is made up of 14 amino acids.

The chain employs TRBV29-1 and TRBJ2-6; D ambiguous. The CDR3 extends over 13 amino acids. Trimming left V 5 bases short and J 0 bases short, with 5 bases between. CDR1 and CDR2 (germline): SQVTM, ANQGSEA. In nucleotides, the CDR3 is TGCAGCGTTTCTAACTCTGGGGCCAACGTCCTGACTTTC. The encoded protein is CSVSNSGANVLTF.

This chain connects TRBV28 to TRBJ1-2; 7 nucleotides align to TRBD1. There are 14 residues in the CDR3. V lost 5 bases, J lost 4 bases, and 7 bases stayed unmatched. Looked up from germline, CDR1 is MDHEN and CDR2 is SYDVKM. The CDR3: CASSPRGQSYGYTF. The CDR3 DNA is TGTGCCAGCAGTCCCCGGGGACAGTCCTATGGCTACACCTTC.

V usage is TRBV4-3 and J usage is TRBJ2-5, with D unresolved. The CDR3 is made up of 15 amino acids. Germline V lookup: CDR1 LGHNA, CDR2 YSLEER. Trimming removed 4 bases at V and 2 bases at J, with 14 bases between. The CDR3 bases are TGCGCCAGCAGCCTAAGCGCTGGATTACAAGAGACCCAGTACTTC. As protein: CASSLSAGLQETQYF.

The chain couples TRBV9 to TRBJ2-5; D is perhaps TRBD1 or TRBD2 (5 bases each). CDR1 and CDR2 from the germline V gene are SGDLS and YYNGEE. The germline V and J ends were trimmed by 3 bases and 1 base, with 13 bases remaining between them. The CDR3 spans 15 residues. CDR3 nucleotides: TGTGCCAGCAGCGCCTGGGGACGGCTCCAAGAGACCCAGTACTTC. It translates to CASSAWGRLQETQYF.

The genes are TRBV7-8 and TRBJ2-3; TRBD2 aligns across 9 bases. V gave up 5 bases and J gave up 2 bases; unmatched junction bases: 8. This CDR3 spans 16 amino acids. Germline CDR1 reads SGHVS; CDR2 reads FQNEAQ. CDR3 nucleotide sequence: TGTGCCAGCAGCCGAGGGACTAGCCCGCCCACAGATACGCAGTATTTT. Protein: CASSRGTSPPTDTQYF.

In DNA, the CDR3 is TGTGCCAGCAGCTCCTTCCGGGCAGGGGGTGGGTTTGCTGAAGCTTTCTTT. Translating gives CASSSFRAGGGFAEAFF. The chain uses TRBV7-9 and TRBJ1-1; 7 bases are a match to TRBD1. The ends lost 4 bases at V and 6 bases at J; junction bases unmatched: 17. This CDR3 is built from 17 residues. CDR1 is SEHNR and CDR2 is FQNEAQ in the germline V gene (reference sequence).

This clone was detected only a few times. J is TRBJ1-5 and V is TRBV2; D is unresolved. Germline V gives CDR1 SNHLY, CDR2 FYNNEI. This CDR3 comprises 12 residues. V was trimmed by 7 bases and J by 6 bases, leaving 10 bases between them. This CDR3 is CASNSGTQPQHF. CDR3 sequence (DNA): TGTGCCAGCAATTCTGGAACTCAGCCCCAGCATTTT.

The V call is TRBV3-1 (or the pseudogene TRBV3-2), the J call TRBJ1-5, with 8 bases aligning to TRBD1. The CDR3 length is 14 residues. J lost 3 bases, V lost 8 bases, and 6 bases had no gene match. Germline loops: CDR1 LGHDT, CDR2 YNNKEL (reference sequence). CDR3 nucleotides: TGTGCCAGCGGAAAGACAGGGGTCAATCAGCCCCAGCATTTT. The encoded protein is CASGKTGVNQPQHF.

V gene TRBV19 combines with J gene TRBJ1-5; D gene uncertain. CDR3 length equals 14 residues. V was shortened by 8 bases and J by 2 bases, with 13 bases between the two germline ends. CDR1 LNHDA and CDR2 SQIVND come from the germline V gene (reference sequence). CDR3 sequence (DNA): TGTGCCAGTTGGAGGAGGGATGGCAATCAGCCCCAGCATTTT. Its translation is CASWRRDGNQPQHF.

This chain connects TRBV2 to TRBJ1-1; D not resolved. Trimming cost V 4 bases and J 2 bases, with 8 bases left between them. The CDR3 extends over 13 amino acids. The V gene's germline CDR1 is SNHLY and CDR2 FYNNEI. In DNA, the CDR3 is TGTGCCAGCAGTGGGTTTGCAAACACTGAAGCTTTCTTT. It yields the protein CASSGFANTEAFF. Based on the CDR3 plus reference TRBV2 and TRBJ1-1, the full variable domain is EPEVTQTPSHQVTQMGQEVILRCVPISNHLYFYWYRQILGQKVEFLVSFYNNEISEKSEIFDDQFSVERPDGSNFTLKIRSTKLEDSAMYFCASSGFANTEAFFGQGTRLTVV.

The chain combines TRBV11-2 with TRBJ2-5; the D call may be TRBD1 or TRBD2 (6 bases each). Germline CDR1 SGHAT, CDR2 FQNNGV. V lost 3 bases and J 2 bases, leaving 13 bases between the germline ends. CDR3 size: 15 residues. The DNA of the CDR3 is TGTGCCAGCAGCTTGGTGGGGGGCTTACAAGAGACCCAGTACTTC. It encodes CASSLVGGLQETQYF.

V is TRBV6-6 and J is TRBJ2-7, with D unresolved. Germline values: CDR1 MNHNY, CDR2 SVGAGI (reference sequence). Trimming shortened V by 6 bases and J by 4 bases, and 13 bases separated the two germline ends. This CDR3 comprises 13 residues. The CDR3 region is CASSLGPIYEQYF. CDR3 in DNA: TGTGCCAGCAGCCTCGGACCGATTTACGAGCAGTACTTC.

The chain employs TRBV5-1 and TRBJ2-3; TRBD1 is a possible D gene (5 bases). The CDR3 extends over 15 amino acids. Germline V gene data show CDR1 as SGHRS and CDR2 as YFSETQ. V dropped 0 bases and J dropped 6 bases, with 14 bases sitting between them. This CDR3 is CASSLDGASADTQYF. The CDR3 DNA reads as TGCGCCAGCAGCTTGGATGGGGCCTCGGCGGATACGCAGTATTTT.

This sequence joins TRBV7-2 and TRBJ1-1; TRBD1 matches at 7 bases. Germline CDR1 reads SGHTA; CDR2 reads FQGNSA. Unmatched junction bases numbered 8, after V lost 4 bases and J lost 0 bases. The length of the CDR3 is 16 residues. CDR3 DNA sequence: TGTGCCAGCAGCTATCTGACAGGGTACATGAACACTGAAGCTTTCTTT. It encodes CASSYLTGYMNTEAFF. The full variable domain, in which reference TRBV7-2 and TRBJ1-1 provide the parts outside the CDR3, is GAGVSQSPSNKVTEKGKDVELRCDPISGHTALYWYRQSLGQGLEFLIYFQGNSAPDKSGLPSDRFSAERTGGSVSTLTIQRTQQEDSAVYLCASSYLTGYMNTEAFFGQGTRLTVV.

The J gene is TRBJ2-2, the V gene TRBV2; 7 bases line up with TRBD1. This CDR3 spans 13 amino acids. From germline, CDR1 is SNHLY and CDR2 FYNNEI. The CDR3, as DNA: TGTGTAACGACAGGGACGAACACCGGGGAGCTGTTTTTT. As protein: CVTTGTNTGELFF.

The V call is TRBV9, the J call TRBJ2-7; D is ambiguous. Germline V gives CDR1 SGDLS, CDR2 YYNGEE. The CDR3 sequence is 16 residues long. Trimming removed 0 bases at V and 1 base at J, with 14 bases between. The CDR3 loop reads CASSVAAVGVSYEQYF. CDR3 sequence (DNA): TGTGCCAGCAGCGTAGCCGCGGTTGGCGTATCCTACGAGCAGTACTTC. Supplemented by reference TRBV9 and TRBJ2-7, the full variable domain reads DSGVTQTPKHLITATGQRVTLRCSPRSGDLSVYWYQQSLDQGLQFLIQYYNGEERAKGNILERFSAQQFPDLHSELNLSSLELGDSALYFCASSVAAVGVSYEQYFGPGTRLTVT.

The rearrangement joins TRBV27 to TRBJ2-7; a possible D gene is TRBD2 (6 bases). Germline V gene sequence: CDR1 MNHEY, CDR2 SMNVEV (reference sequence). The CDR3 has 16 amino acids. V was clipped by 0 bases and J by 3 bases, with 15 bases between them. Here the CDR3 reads CASSLSGGSGDYEQYF. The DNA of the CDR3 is TGTGCCAGCAGTTTATCGGGTGGTAGCGGCGACTACGAGCAGTACTTC.

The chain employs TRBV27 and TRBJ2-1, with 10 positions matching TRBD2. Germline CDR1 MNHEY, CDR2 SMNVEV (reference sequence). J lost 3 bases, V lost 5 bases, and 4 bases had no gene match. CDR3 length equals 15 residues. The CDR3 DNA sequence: TGTGCCAGCAGTCTCGGGACTAGCGACTACAATGAGCAGTTCTTC. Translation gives CASSLGTSDYNEQFF.

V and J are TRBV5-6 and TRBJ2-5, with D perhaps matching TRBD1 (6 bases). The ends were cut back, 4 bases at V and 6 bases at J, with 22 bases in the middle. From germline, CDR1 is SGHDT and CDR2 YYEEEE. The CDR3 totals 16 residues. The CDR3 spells CASSQLVLRGEKTQYF. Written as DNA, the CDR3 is TGTGCCAGCAGCCAATTAGTTCTCAGGGGAGAGAAGACCCAGTACTTC.

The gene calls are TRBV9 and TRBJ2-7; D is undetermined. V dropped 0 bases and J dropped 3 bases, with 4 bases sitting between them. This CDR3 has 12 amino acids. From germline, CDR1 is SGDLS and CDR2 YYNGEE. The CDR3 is CASSVDDYEQYF. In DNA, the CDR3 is TGTGCCAGCAGCGTAGATGACTACGAGCAGTACTTC.